What follows describes a single T cell receptor (beta chain). The antigen is undetermined. The data were obtained in a study of OX40 agonist ivuxolimab in advanced cancers. General observations from the study: CD8+ T cells averaged more expanded clones than CD4+.

Germline assignment: CDR1 ENHRY and CDR2 SYGVKD. The CDR3 is made up of 13 amino acids. Trimming removed 3 bases at V and 7 bases at J, with 10 bases between. Data came from immunoSEQ multiplex PCR; TCRdb stores just in-frame clones and leaves some out. The sample lists 25,000 to 35,000 clones; 74% were seen once. Specimen: CD4+ or CD8+ T cells sorted from blood, collected in a trial of the OX40 agonist ivuxolimab. The sequence was obtained from an adult with an advanced solid tumor such as melanoma, head and neck, liver or kidney cancer. The chain carries TRBV10-3 and TRBJ1-5; no definite D call. The CDR3 loop is CAISEGPRQPQHF. The CDR3 DNA follows: TGTGCCATCAGTGAAGGGCCGCGGCAGCCCCAGCATTTT.